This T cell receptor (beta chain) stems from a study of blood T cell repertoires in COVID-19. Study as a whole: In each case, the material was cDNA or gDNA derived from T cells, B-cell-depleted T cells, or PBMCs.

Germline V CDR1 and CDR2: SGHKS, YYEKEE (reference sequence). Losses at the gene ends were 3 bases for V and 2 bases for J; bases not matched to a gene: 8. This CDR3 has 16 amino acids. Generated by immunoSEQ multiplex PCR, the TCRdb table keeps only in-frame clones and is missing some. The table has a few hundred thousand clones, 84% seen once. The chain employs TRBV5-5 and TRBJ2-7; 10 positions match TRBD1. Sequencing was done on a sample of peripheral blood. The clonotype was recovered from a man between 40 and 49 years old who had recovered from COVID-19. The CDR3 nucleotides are TGTGCCAGCAGCTCCGCCCCGGGACAGGGGACCTACGAGCAGTACTTC. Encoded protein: CASSSAPGQGTYEQYF.